These T cell receptor beta chains were read from a single sample in a study of blood T cells in healthy people across ages. In TCRdb, the 5' RACE reads were re-called with MiXCR into one record per CDR3 protein. The sample includes about 840,000 distinct CDR3 sequences, just under 30% of them seen just once. These same data were also listed under a study on T cells of mothers and their children.

The sequencing input was blood. The receptor set was obtained from a woman aged 40 to 55 in good health. The conserved cysteine and the conserved F or W are not part of the CDR3 here.

TRBV18	TRBJ1-2	ASSPGTDIYGYT
TRBV6-1	TRBJ2-3	ASIERGATDTQY
TRBV20-1	TRBJ1-2	SARDGGTSNYGYT
TRBV10-3	TRBJ2-7	AISESREYEQY
TRBV7-8	TRBJ2-3	ASSLGPHPTAGATDTQY
TRBV7-6	TRBJ2-1	ASHRHRPQTSGDPGSYNEQF
TRBV20-1	TRBJ2-6	SARAGGSGANVLT
TRBV7-2	TRBJ1-2	ASSSHFRGPSRDGYT
TRBV12-3/TRBV12-4	TRBJ2-3	ASSLDLAGDFTDTQY
TRBV7-2	TRBJ1-1	ASSLGQGFTGRGDTEAF
TRBV20-1	TRBJ2-7	SASQIGRGNSYEQY
TRBV4-3	TRBJ2-2	ASSQDPGARVTGERF
TRBV3-1	TRBJ2-7	ASSRGLAGTPYEQY
TRBV24-1	TRBJ2-5	ATSEISRSGRMETQY
TRBV4-1	TRBJ2-7	ASSPSGTAPYEQY
TRBV5-5	TRBJ1-6	ASSLTDSENSLPH
TRBV29-1	TRBJ2-1	SVEDGVGEQF
TRBV20-1	TRBJ2-5	SARDAAGATQY
TRBV9	TRBJ2-3	ASSVGRGAQADTQY
TRBV20-1	TRBJ2-4	SAPLAVLAKNIQY
TRBV7-2	TRBJ2-4	ASSSGGYNTPKNIQY
TRBV4-1	TRBJ2-4	ASSYSGPNENIQY
TRBV27	TRBJ1-4	ASSPNRGFNEKLF
TRBV7-2	TRBJ2-3	ASSKDRDYTDTHY
TRBV29-1	TRBJ2-1	SVWTSGNEQF
TRBV29-1	TRBJ2-3	SVGRLEGHTQY
TRBV9	TRBJ2-7	ASSVALGTGIYEQY
TRBV12-5	TRBJ2-1	ASAPGLAEQF
TRBV3-1	TRBJ1-5	ASSQDLFQPQH
TRBV7-2	TRBJ2-7	ASKPSGRSYEQY
TRBV5-1	TRBJ2-3	ASSLYRGGNTDTQY
TRBV6-4	TRBJ2-1	ASSEGAEGSNEQF
TRBV20-1	TRBJ2-7	SARTSFSYEQY
TRBV7-3	TRBJ2-6	ASSLFTISSGANVLT
TRBV6-6	TRBJ1-2	ASSIRDRFPNYGYT
TRBV11-2	TRBJ2-7	ASSLEGTAPYEQY
TRBV11-2	TRBJ1-2	ASRRTGAYGYT
TRBV4-1	TRBJ2-3	ASSQDSAGRGGTDTQY
TRBV7-7	TRBJ2-5	ASSLVGSETQY
TRBV6-5	TRBJ2-3	ASSTTSGVQGDTQY
TRBV28	TRBJ1-2	ASSDPGRLYGYT
TRBV6-2/TRBV6-3	TRBJ2-2	ASSYGTSIGELF
TRBV24-1	TRBJ1-4	ATRIEKLF
TRBV5-1	TRBJ2-7	ASSVDREMDEQY
TRBV29-1	TRBJ2-5	SVETSVGQETQY
TRBV2	TRBJ1-4	ASSDAISGEKLF
TRBV18	TRBJ2-1	ASSRSSRNNEQF
TRBV6-2/TRBV6-3	TRBJ2-1	ASSYSYVGREGAYEQF
TRBV3-1	TRBJ2-5	ASSQVRGASGWGETQY